The source of this TCR beta chain is a study of response to subunit inactivated influenza vaccine. To note about this clonotype: What it recognizes is unknown.

TCRdb passed the RT-PCR reads through MiXCR, listing each CDR3 protein once. This table has a few hundred thousand distinct CDR3 sequences, roughly 9.7% appearing once. The V gene lost 5 bases and the J gene lost 2 bases, with 17 bases spanning the gap. The germline gives CDR1 SGHTA, CDR2 FQGTGA. The CDR3 loop spans 16 amino acids. Study results and caveats: Seasonal influenza vaccination, on each occasion, was suggested by the authors to recruit few new T cells.

The sequence derives from a man aged 45-65 years who received an inactivated influenza vaccine. This chain uses TRBV7-3 with TRBJ2-3; TRBD2 is a possible D gene (7 bases). The sample here was PBMCs from blood, taken 45 days after vaccination. In DNA form, the CDR3 reads TGTGCCAGCAGCCGAGGGCGGGGGCGGAACACAGATACGCAGTATTTT. It specifies CASSRGRGRNTDTQYF. The variable domain in full, completed from reference TRBV7-3 and TRBJ2-3, reads GAGVSQTPSNKVTEKGKYVELRCDPISGHTALYWYRQSLGQGPEFLIYFQGTGAADDSGLPNDRFFAVRPEGSVSTLKIQRTERGDSAVYLCASSRGRGRNTDTQYFGPGTRLTVL.